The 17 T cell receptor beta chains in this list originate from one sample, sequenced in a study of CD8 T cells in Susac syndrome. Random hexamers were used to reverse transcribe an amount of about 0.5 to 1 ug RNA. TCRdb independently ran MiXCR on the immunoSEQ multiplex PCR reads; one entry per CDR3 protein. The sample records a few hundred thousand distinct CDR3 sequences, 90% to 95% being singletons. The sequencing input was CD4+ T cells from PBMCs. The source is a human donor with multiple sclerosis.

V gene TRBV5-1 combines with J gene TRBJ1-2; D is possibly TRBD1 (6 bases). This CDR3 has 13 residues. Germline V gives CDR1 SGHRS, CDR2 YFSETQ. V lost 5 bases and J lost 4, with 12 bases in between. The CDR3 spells CASRPTGTYGYTF. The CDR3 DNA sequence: TGCGCCAGCAGACCCACAGGGACCTATGGCTACACCTTC. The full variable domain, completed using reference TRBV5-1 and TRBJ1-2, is KAGVTQTPRYLIKTRGQQVTLSCSPISGHRSVSWYQQTPGQGLQFLFEYFSETQRNKGNFPGRFSGRQFSNSRSEMNVSTLELGDSALYLCASRPTGTYGYTFGSGTRLTVV.

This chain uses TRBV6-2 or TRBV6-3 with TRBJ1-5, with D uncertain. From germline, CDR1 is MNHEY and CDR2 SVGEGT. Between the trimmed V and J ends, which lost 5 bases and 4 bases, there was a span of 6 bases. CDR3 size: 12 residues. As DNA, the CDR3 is TGTGCCAGCAGTCGGGTAAATCAGCCCCAGCATTTT. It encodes CASSRVNQPQHF.

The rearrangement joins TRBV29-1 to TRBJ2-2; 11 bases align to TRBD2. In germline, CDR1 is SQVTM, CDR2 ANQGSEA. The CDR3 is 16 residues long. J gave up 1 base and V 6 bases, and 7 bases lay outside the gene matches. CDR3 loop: CSVGGLAGGNTGELFF. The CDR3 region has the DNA TGCAGCGTGGGCGGCCTAGCGGGGGGGAACACCGGGGAGCTGTTTTTT.

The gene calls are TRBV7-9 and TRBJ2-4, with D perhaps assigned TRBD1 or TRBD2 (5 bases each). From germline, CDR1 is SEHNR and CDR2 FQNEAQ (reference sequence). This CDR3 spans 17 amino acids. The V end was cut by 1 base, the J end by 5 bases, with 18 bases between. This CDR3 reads CASSLGWVGPKQNIQYF. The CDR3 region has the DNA TGTGCCAGCAGCTTAGGTTGGGTGGGACCGAAACAAAACATTCAGTACTTC.

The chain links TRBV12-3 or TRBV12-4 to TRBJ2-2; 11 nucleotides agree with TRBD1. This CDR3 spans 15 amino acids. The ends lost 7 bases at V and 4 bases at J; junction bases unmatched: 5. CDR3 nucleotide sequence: TGTGCCAGCATCCGGACAGGGGGCCCCACCGGGGAGCTGTTTTTT. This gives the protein CASIRTGGPTGELFF.

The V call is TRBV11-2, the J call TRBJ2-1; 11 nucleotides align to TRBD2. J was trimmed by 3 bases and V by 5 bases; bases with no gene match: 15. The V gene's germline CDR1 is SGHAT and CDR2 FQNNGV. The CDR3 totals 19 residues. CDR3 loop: CASSPSWLAGGRVYNEQFF. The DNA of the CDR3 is TGTGCCAGCAGCCCAAGTTGGCTAGCGGGGGGACGAGTCTACAATGAGCAGTTCTTC.

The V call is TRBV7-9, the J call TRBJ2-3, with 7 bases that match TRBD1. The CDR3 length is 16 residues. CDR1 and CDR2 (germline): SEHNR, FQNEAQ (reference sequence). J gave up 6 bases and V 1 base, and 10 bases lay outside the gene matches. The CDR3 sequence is CASSLDRGVSGDTQYF. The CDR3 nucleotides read TGTGCCAGCAGCTTAGACAGGGGCGTCTCCGGGGATACGCAGTATTTT.

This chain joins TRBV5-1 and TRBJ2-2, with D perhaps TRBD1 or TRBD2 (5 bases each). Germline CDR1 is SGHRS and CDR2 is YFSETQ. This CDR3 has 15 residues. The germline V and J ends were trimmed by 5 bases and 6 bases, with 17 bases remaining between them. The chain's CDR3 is CASRPGTPLPGELFF. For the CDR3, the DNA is TGCGCCAGCAGGCCAGGGACCCCCCTTCCCGGGGAGCTGTTTTTT.

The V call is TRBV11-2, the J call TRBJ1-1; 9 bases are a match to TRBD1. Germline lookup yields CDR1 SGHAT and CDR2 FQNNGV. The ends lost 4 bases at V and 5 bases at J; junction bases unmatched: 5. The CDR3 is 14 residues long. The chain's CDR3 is CASSSDRGGTEAFF. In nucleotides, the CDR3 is TGTGCCAGCAGCTCGGACAGGGGAGGAACTGAAGCTTTCTTT.

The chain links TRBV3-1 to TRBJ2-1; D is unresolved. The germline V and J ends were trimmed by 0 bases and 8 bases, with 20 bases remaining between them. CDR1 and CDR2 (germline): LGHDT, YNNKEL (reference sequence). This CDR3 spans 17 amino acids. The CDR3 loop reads CASSQDEAVLRMDEQFF. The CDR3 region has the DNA TGTGCCAGCAGCCAAGATGAAGCAGTTCTACGGATGGATGAGCAGTTCTTC.

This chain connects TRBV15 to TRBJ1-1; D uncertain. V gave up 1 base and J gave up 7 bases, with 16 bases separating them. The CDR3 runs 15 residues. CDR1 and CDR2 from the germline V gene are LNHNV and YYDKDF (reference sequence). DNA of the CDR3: TGTGCCACCAGCAGAGTTGCAGCGCAGGACGGTGAAGCTTTCTTT. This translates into CATSRVAAQDGEAFF.

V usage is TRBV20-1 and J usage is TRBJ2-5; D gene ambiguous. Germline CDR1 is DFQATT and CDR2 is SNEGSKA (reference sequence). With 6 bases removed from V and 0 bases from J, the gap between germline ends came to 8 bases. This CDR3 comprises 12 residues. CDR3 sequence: CSAGPYQETQYF. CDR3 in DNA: TGCAGTGCGGGCCCGTACCAAGAGACCCAGTACTTC.

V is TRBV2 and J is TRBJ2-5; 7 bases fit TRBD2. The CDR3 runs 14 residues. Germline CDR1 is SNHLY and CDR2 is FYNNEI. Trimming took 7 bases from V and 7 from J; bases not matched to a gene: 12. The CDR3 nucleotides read TGTGCCAGCACGGAAGGACTAGGGAGCGGGACCCAGTACTTC. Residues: CASTEGLGSGTQYF.

This CDR3 is CASSYRGPTDTQYF. CDR3 bases: TGTGCCAGCAGTTACAGGGGCCCCACAGATACGCAGTATTTT. The J gene is TRBJ2-3, the V gene TRBV6-5; D is possibly TRBD1 (5 bases). The CDR3 is 14 amino acids. CDR1 MNHEY and CDR2 SVGAGI come from the germline V gene. The germline V and J ends were trimmed by 2 bases and 2 bases, with 8 bases remaining between them.

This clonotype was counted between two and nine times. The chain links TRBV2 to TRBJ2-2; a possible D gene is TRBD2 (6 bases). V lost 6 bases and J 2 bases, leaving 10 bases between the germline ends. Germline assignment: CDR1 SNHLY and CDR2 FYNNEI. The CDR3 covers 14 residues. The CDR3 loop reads CASRAGPNTGELFF. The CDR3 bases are TGTGCCAGCAGGGCGGGGCCTAACACCGGGGAGCTGTTTTTT.

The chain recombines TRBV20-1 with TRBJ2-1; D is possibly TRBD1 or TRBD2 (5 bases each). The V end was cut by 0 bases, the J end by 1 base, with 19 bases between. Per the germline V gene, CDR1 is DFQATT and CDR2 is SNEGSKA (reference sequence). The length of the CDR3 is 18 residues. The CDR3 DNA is TGCAGTGCTAGAGATGAGGGTAGTGGGAAGGGGTCCTACAATGAGCAGTTCTTC. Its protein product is CSARDEGSGKGSYNEQFF.

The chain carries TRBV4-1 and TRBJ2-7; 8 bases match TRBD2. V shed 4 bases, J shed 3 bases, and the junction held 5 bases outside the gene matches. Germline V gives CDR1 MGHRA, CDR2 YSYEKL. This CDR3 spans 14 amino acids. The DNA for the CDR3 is TGCGCCAGCAGCCCACTAGCGGAGATCTACGAGCAGTACTTC. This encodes CASSPLAEIYEQYF.